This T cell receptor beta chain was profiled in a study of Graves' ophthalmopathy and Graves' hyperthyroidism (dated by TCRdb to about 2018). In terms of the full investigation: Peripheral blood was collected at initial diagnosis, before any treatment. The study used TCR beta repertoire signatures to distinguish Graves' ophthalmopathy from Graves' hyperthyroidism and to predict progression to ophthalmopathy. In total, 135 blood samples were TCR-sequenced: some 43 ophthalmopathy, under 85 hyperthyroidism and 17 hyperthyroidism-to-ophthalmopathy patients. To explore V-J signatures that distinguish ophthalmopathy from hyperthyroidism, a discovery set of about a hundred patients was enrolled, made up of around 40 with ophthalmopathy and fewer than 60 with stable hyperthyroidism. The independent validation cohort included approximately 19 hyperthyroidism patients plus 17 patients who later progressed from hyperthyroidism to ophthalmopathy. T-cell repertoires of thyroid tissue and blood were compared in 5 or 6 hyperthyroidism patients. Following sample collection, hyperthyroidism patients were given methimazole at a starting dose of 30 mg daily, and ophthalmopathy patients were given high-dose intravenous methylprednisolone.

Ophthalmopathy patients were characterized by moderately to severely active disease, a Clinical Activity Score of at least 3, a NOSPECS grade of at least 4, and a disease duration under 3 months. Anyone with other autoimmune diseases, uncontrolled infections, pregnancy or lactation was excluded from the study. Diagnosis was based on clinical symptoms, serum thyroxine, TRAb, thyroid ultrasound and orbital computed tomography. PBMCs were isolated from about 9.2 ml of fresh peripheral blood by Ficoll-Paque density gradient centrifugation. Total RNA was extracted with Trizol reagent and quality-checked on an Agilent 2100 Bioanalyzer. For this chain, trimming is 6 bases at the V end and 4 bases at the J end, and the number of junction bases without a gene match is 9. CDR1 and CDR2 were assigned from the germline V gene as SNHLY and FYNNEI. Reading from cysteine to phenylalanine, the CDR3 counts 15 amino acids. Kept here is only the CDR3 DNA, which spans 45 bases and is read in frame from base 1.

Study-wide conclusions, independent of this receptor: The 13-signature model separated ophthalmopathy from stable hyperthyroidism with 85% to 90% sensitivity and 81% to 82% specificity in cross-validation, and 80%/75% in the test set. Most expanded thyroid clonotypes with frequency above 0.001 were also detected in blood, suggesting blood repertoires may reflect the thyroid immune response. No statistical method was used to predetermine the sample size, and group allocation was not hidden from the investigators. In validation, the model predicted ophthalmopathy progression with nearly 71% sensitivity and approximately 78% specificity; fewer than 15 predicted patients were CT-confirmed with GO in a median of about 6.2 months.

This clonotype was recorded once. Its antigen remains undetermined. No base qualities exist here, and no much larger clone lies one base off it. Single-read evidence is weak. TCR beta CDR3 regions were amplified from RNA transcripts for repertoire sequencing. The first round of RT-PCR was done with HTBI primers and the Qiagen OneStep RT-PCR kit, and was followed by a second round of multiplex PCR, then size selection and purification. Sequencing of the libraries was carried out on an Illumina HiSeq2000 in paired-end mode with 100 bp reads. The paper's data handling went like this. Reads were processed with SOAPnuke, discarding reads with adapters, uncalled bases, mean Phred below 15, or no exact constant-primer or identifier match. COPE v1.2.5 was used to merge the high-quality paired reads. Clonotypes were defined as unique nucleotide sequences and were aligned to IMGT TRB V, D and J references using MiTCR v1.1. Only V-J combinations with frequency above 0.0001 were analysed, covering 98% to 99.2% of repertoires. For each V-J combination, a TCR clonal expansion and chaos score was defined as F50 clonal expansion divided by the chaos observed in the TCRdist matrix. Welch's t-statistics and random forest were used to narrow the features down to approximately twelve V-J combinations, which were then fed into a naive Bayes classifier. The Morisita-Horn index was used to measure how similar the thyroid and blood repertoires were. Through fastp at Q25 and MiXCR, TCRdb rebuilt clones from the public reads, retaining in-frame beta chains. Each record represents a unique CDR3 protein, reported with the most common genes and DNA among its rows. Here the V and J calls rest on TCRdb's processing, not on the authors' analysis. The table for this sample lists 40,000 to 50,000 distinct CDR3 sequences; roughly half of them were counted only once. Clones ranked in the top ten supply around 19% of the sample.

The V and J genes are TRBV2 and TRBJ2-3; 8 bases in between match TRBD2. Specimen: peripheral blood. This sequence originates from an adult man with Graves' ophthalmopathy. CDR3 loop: CASSLAGGFADTQYF. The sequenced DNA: TGTGCCAGCAGCTTGGCGGGGGGCTTTGCAGATACGCAGTATTTT.